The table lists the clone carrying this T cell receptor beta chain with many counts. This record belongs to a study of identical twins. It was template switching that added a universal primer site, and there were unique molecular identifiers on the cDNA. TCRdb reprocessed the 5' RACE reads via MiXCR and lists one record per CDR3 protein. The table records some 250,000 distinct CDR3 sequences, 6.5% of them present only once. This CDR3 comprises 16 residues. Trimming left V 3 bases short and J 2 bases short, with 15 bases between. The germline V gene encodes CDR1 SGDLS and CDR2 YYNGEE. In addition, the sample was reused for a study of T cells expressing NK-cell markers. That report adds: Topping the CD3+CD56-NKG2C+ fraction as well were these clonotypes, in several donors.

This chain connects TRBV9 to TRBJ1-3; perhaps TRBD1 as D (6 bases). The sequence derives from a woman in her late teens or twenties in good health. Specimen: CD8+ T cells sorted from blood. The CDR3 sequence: CASSGNRADAGNTIYF. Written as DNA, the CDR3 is TGTGCCAGCAGCGGGAACAGGGCTGACGCTGGAAACACCATATATTTT.